The clone carrying this T cell receptor beta chain was recorded at least ten times. Its antigen remains unidentified. MiXCR, applied by TCRdb to the 5' RACE reads, yields one record per CDR3 protein. The table has 6,000 or so distinct CDR3 sequences, 6.5% to 8% seen once; the top ten hold around 12%. The sample comes from a study of spatial heterogeneity in lung cancer. Study-wide context: Alpha-chain sequences were detected in numbers that were consistently lower than beta-chain sequences. Regarding the study as a whole: The study found that expanded intratumoral alpha and beta TCR counts tracked tumor mutation counts.

With 4 bases removed from V and 3 bases from J, the gap between germline ends came to 12 bases. Germline V gene data show CDR1 as SGHDN and CDR2 as FVKESK. The CDR3 runs 15 residues. Noted time point: sample taken at primary tumor resection. The study sequenced unsorted whole RNA from tumor, nontumor lung or frozen PBMC. The sequence came from a male donor with early-stage non-small cell lung cancer. The rearrangement joins TRBV14 to TRBJ2-2; D is unclear. The starting material was lung tumor tissue, obtained at surgery. The CDR3, as DNA: TGTGCCAGCAGCCGGCTAACCGTGTACACCGGGGAGCTGTTTTTT. Translated: CASSRLTVYTGELFF.